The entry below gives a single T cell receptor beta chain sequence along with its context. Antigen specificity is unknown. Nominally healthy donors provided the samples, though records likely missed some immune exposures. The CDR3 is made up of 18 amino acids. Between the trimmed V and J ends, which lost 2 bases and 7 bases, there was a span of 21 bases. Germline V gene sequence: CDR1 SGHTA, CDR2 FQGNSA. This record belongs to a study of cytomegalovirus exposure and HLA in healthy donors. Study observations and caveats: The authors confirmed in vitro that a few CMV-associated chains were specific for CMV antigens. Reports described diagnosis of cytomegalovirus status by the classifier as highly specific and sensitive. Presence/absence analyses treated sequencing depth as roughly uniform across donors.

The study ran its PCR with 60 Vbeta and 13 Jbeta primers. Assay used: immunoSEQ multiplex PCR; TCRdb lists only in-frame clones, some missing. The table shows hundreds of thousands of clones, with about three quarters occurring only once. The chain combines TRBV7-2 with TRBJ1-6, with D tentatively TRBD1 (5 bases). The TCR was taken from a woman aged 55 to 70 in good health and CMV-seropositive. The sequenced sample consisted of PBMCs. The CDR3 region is CASSLRALGDFANSPLHF. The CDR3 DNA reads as TGTGCCAGCAGCTTACGGGCCCTCGGGGACTTTGCGAATTCACCCCTCCACTTT.